This T cell receptor (beta chain) emerged from a study of molecular identifiers for immune sequencing clone quantification. TCRdb called the PCR reads again in MiXCR, with one record for every CDR3 protein. The data show around 470,000 distinct CDR3 sequences, 20% to 25% seen once. The sequenced sample consisted of naive CD8+ T cells from blood, with Jurkat cell RNA spiked in. The subset is: FACS-sorted CD8+CD4-CCR7+CD45RA+ naive T cells. The TCR sequence derives from a human donor in good health. Some libraries in this study had Jurkat cell RNA spiked in.

The DNA for the CDR3 is TGCGCCAGCAGCACCCGACCTGGGCAGCAGAAAAACATTCAGTACTTC. Residues: CASSTRPGQQKNIQYF. The chain employs TRBV23-1 and TRBJ2-4; no firm D call. TRBV23-1 is designated an ORF whose function remains uncertain. The CDR3 extends over 16 amino acids. The germline V and J ends were trimmed by 6 bases and 4 bases, with 19 bases remaining between them.